This entry lists 10 T cell receptor beta chains sequenced from one sample in a study of neurological immune-mediated disorders. Via MiXCR, TCRdb re-called the 5' RACE reads, giving one row per CDR3 protein. Of around 100,000 distinct CDR3 sequences listed, about a tenth are singletons. Time point noted: longitudinal time-point 3. The source material was PBMCs. These receptors all stem from a female donor with HTLV-1-associated myelopathy (HAM/TSP).

As for this clonotype: Compared with germline, one end of the junction differs, possibly owing to a read error. The chain combines TRBV5-1 with TRBJ2-7; D is undetermined. This CDR3 has 14 residues. CDR1 SGHRS and CDR2 YFSETQ come from the germline V gene. CDR3 nucleotide sequence: TGCGCCAGCAGCAGTACCGGGTGGGCCTACGATCAGTACTTC. It codes for CASSSTGWAYDQYF. Complete variable domain (other parts from reference TRBV5-1 and TRBJ2-7): KAGVTQTPRYLIKTRGQQVTLSCSPISGHRSVSWYQQTPGQGLQFLFEYFSETQRNKGNFPGRFSGRQFSNSRSEMNVSTLELGDSALYLCASSSTGWAYDQYFGPGTRLTVT.

The rearrangement links TRBV7-8 to TRBJ1-5; 8 bases map to TRBD1. The CDR3 is 18 amino acids. Trimming cost V 5 bases and J 0 bases; bases outside gene matches: 12. The V gene's germline CDR1 is SGHVS and CDR2 FQNEAQ. The CDR3 DNA follows: TGTGCCAGCAGCGGTGGGGCAGGGGGCTCATTTAGCAATCAGCCCCAGCATTTT. Amino acid sequence: CASSGGAGGSFSNQPQHF.

There are many counts of this clonotype. The V call is TRBV5-1, the J call TRBJ2-3; no reliable D call. V shed 4 bases and J shed 6 bases, with 18 bases lying between them. Per germline, CDR1 SGHRS and CDR2 YFSETQ. This CDR3 has 15 residues. The DNA for the CDR3 is TGCGCCAGCAGCGCCGGTCCGGGCGGCAGCGATACGCAGTATTTT. Residues: CASSAGPGGSDTQYF.

Worth noting for this clonotype: The junction departs from germline at one end; a sequencing error may be responsible. This sequence joins TRBV20-1 and TRBJ2-3; weak D call: TRBD1 (6 bases). Germline CDR1 is DFQATT and CDR2 is SNEGSKA (reference sequence). The CDR3 loop spans 13 amino acids. The CDR3 is CSAGTPGSDTRYF. The CDR3 nucleotides read TGCAGTGCCGGGACACCGGGGTCAGATACGCGGTATTTT.

This chain uses TRBV6-5 with TRBJ2-1; a weak D match, TRBD1 (5 bases). The CDR3 spans 13 residues. Germline V gives CDR1 MNHEY, CDR2 SVGAGI. V was pared by 6 bases and J by 10 bases, with 16 bases between. The DNA of the CDR3 is TGTGCCAGCAGCCCCCCAAGGTCAGGGGAGCAGTTCTTC. Amino acids: CASSPPRSGEQFF.

The chain has TRBV7-2 and TRBJ2-7; no clear D gene. The CDR3 extends over 14 amino acids. CDR1 and CDR2 (germline): SGHTA, FQGNSA. V was shortened by 1 base and J by 4 bases, with 11 bases between the two germline ends. CDR3 in DNA: TGTGCCAGCAGCTTAGGCAACTCCCTTTACGAGCAGTACTTC. Its protein product is CASSLGNSLYEQYF.

This chain joins TRBV18 and TRBJ2-5, with D uncertain. CDR3 length equals 14 residues. Germline V CDR1 and CDR2: KGHSH, LQKENI. Trimming left V 2 bases short and J 5 bases short, with 12 bases between. DNA of the CDR3: TGTGCCAGCTCACCAGGGATGGAGCAGGAGACCCAGTACTTC. Translated, it gives CASSPGMEQETQYF.

V is TRBV5-1 and J is TRBJ2-7; TRBD2 aligns across 10 bases. CDR3 length: 16 residues. Trimming took 0 bases from V and 2 from J; bases not matched to a gene: 5. Germline CDR1 SGHRS, CDR2 YFSETQ. The CDR3: CASSLVGAGGPYEQYF. CDR3 bases: TGCGCCAGCAGCTTGGTCGGAGCGGGGGGGCCCTACGAGCAGTACTTC. Combining the CDR3 with reference TRBV5-1 and TRBJ2-7 gives the whole variable domain KAGVTQTPRYLIKTRGQQVTLSCSPISGHRSVSWYQQTPGQGLQFLFEYFSETQRNKGNFPGRFSGRQFSNSRSEMNVSTLELGDSALYLCASSLVGAGGPYEQYFGPGTRLTVT.

In this sample, this clonotype turned up many times. The chain employs TRBV20-1 and TRBJ2-2, with D perhaps matching TRBD2 (6 bases). The CDR3 extends over 15 amino acids. V gave up 4 bases and J gave up 4 bases, with 16 bases separating them. The V gene's germline CDR1 is DFQATT and CDR2 SNEGSKA (reference sequence). The CDR3 here is CSATGAGSLTGELFF. For the CDR3, the DNA is TGCAGTGCTACTGGGGCGGGGTCGCTCACCGGGGAGCTGTTTTTT.

This clonotype appeared many times. V is TRBV5-1 and J is TRBJ2-1, with a possible D match to TRBD2 (5 bases). With 3 bases removed from V and 0 bases from J, the gap between germline ends came to 16 bases. The germline CDR1 and CDR2 sequences are SGHRS and YFSETQ. This CDR3 contains 17 residues. CDR3 sequence (DNA): TGCGCCAGCAGCTCATTCATGGACTTGAGCTCCTACAATGAGCAGTTCTTC. It is translated as CASSSFMDLSSYNEQFF.